This T cell receptor (beta chain) is from a study of T cells in Graves' hyperthyroidism and ophthalmopathy (dated by TCRdb to about 2019). For the study in its entirety: Peripheral blood was collected at initial diagnosis, before any treatment. To identify TCR V-J signatures that set the groups apart, the researchers used a discovery cohort of 100 patients, made up of 43 with Graves' ophthalmopathy and about 60 with stable Graves' hyperthyroidism. Whether ophthalmopathy could be predicted prospectively was tested in an independent validation cohort made up of 18 to 20 hyperthyroidism patients plus 17 patients who later progressed to ophthalmopathy. The approximately 95 discovery patients were divided at random into training and test sets in a 7:3 ratio. In more than 5 Graves' hyperthyroidism patients, the study also compared T-cell repertoires from thyroid tissue with T-cell repertoires from blood. After blood sampling, hyperthyroidism patients were treated with methimazole at a starting dose of 30 mg daily, and ophthalmopathy patients were treated with high-dose intravenous methylprednisolone. The paper reports TCR Vbeta CDR3 sequencing of over 120 peripheral blood samples: approximately 41 ophthalmopathy, under 80 hyperthyroidism and approximately 17 progressor patients. General findings and caveats noted by the study authors: Most expanded thyroid clonotypes (frequency above 0.001) were also detected in blood, suggesting blood repertoires may reflect thyroid immune responses. No statistical method was used to set the sample size in advance, and investigators knew the group allocation. In validation, the model predicted progression to ophthalmopathy a median of around six months before onset, with about 64% sensitivity and more than 72% specificity. In cross-validation, a model built on a 13 V-J signature told ophthalmopathy apart from stable hyperthyroidism with approximately 91% sensitivity and about 81% specificity, and in testing the same model reached 80%/75%.

Ophthalmopathy patients had moderately to severely active disease, with a Clinical Activity Score of 3 or more, a NOSPECS grade of 4 or more, and a disease duration of less than 3 months. Patients with uncontrolled infections, other autoimmune diseases, pregnancy or lactation were excluded. Diagnoses were based on clinical symptoms, serum thyroxine and TRAb, thyroid ultrasound and orbital computed tomography. PBMCs were separated from approximately 10 ml of fresh peripheral blood using Ficoll-Paque density gradient centrifugation. Total RNA was extracted using Trizol reagent, and RNA quality was assessed on an Agilent 2100 Bioanalyzer. This clonotype was found many times. This clone's antigen is unknown. No base-level quality is on record; no much larger clone is a single base apart. The TCR beta CDR3 regions were amplified from RNA transcripts. The TCR CDR3 was subjected to a first round of RT-PCR using the HTBI primer set and the Qiagen OneStep RT-PCR kit. A second multiplex PCR round built the libraries, followed by size selection and purification. Libraries were sequenced paired-end with 100 bp reads on an Illumina HiSeq2000. As for the authors' bioinformatics: SOAPnuke was used to process the raw data, throwing out any read that contained adapters or uncalled bases, had a mean Phred below 15, or lacked an exact constant-primer or identifier match. COPE v1.2.5 was used to merge the high-quality paired reads, and each unique nucleotide sequence was defined as a clonotype. MiTCR v1.1 was used to align the clonotypes against IMGT TRBV, TRBD and TRBJ reference segments. Analysis was restricted to V-J combinations with a frequency above 0.0001, which covered approximately 99% of repertoires. A TCS score was defined as the ratio between F50 (clonal expansion) and ExV (chaos), using BLOSUM62-based TCRdist between CDR3 peptides within each V-J. Welch's t-statistics and random forest reduced 514 V-J features to 13, which were used in a naive Bayes classifier (R e1071). TCRdb itself trimmed the public reads at Q25 with fastp, ran MiXCR and retained productive beta chains. A single entry per CDR3 protein holds the most common genes and DNA from its merged rows. Clone size and V and J calls follow TCRdb, not the original study. This sample comprises around 620,000 distinct CDR3 sequences, 13% to 15% of them detected only once. 7.1% of the sample comes from the top ten.

The specimen was blood. This TCR was recovered from a woman between 18 and 29 years old with Graves' ophthalmopathy.

The encoded CDR3 is CAWDADEQFF. The base sequence is TGTGCCTGGGATGCGGATGAGCAGTTCTTC. The V and J genes are TRBV30 and TRBJ2-1, with the D segment identity uncertain. Taken from cysteine to phenylalanine, the CDR3 has 10 residues. The only DNA kept is the CDR3, 30 bases in frame from the first base. The junction carries 7 bases between V and J, which are trimmed by 5 bases and 8 bases respectively. The germline V gene encodes CDR1 GTSNPN and CDR2 SVGIG (reference sequence).